These T cell receptor beta chains were read from a single sample in a study of T-cell reconstitution after alpha-beta-depleted transplantation in children. One entry per CDR3 protein, called by TCRdb with MiXCR from the PCR reads. The sample holds hundreds of thousands of distinct CDR3 sequences, around 13% seen once. This specimen was PBMCs, mostly from graft donor cells, taken 360 days after TCRalphabeta/CD19-depleted stem cell transplant. Receptors were obtained from a male patient younger than 18 who had a stem cell transplant for acute myeloid leukemia, so the T cells may come from the graft donor. CDR3s include the opening cysteine and the closing phenylalanine or tryptophan. A D gene is named only where the DNA matches it firmly. Size values are once, few and many counts, or a class for expanded clones, and some rows have none.

d_gene	abundance	v_gene	j_gene	CDR3nt	CDR3aa
.	.	TRBV4-2	TRBJ2-2	TGTGCCAGCAGCCAAGTAAAAGGGCGCGGCCTTGAGGACGGGGAGCTGTTTTTT	CASSQVKGRGLEDGELFF
TRBD2	many	TRBV5-1	TRBJ2-7	TGCGCCAGCAGCTTGGGGCCTAGCGGGAGCCCCTCCTACGAGCAGTACTTC	CASSLGPSGSPSYEQYF
TRBD2	many	TRBV28	TRBJ2-5	TGTGCCAGCAGTTTCTGGGGTCTTGAGCGGGAGGGCCTCGAGACCCAGTACTTC	CASSFWGLEREGLETQYF
TRBD2	.	TRBV7-2	TRBJ2-7	TGTGCCAGCAGCTCCCGGACTAGCGGGACGTCCTACGAGCAGTACTTC	CASSSRTSGTSYEQYF
TRBD1	.	TRBV9	TRBJ2-2	TGTGCCAGCAGCCTTTCCGGGACAGGGCGTAAGAGCTGGACCGGGGAGCTGTTTTTT	CASSLSGTGRKSWTGELFF
TRBD2	.	TRBV12-3/TRBV12-4	TRBJ2-2	TGTGCCAGCAGCCCCCCGTCTGGCGGGAGGCTTGAACGGACCGGGGAGCTGTTTTTT	CASSPPSGGRLERTGELFF
TRBD1	.	TRBV27	TRBJ2-5	TGTGCCAGCAGTTTATTAACGGGACAGGGGCATGGGGAGACCCAGTACTTC	CASSLLTGQGHGETQYF
.	many	TRBV29-1	TRBJ2-3	TGCAGTGTTTCTATCACAGATACGCAGTATTTT	CSVSITDTQYF
TRBD2	few	TRBV4-3	TRBJ2-4	TGCGCCAGCAGCCACGGTTTTATACTAGCGGGAGAGGGGGACATTCAGTACTTC	CASSHGFILAGEGDIQYF
.	.	TRBV7-9	TRBJ2-7	TGTGCCAGCAGCTCCTATCCTTTGGGGTTAAGCTCCTACGAGCAGTACTTC	CASSSYPLGLSSYEQYF
TRBD2	many	TRBV4-3	TRBJ2-5	TGCGCCAGCAGTCTCCTAGCGGGAGGAGGAGAGACCCAGTACTTC	CASSLLAGGGETQYF
TRBD2	.	TRBV5-1	TRBJ2-1	TGCGCCAGCAGCCTACGGACTAGCGGGTTCAATGAGCAGTTCTTC	CASSLRTSGFNEQFF
.	.	TRBV29-1	TRBJ2-7	TGCAGCGTTGAGTCCAGGTTGGGGCAGTACTTC	CSVESRLGQYF
.	.	TRBV5-1	TRBJ2-7	TGCGCCAGCAGATCAGGGACCCACGAGCAGTACTTC	CASRSGTHEQYF
TRBD1	many	TRBV29-1	TRBJ2-3	TGCAGCGCAAACGGGGACAGGGGCTCAGATACGCAGTATTTT	CSANGDRGSDTQYF
TRBD2	few	TRBV3-1	TRBJ2-7	TGTGCCAGCAGCCAAGTGGGCGGGAGCTTGTCCTACGAGCAGTACTTC	CASSQVGGSLSYEQYF
TRBD1	many	TRBV7-7	TRBJ2-3	TGTGCTAGCAGATTTCCGGGACAGGGATCGGAAGATACGCAGTATTTT	CASRFPGQGSEDTQYF
.	few	TRBV4-2	TRBJ1-5	TGTGCCAGCAGTCTACAGGTCCCGAATCAGCCCCAGCATTTT	CASSLQVPNQPQHF
TRBD1	.	TRBV28	TRBJ2-4	TGTGCCAGCAGGGGGGACAGCCTCAAAAACATTCAGTACTTC	CASRGDSLKNIQYF
.	many	TRBV7-9	TRBJ2-2	TGTGCCAGCAGCTTTTGGACAAGGAACACCGGGGAGCTGTTTTTT	CASSFWTRNTGELFF
.	few	TRBV20-1	TRBJ2-3	TGCAGTGCTAGACCGGCTAGCACAGATACGCAGTATTTT	CSARPASTDTQYF
.	.	TRBV20-1	TRBJ2-3	TGCAGTGCTTCTGGTTTTATTACAGATACGCAGTATTTT	CSASGFITDTQYF
.	.	TRBV20-1	TRBJ2-3	TGCAGTGCTAGACCTTACAGGGGCACAGATACGCAGTATTTT	CSARPYRGTDTQYF
.	.	TRBV5-1	TRBJ1-5	TGCGCCAGCAGCTTATTCGGGAGGGAGGTTGAGCCCCAGCATTTT	CASSLFGREVEPQHF
.	many	TRBV27	TRBJ2-2	TGTGCCAGCAGCACTCTGGAAACCACCGGGGAGCTGTTTTTT	CASSTLETTGELFF
.	.	TRBV11-2	TRBJ1-2	TGTGCCAGCAGCCCCCCGGTCGGCCATGGCTACACCTTC	CASSPPVGHGYTF
TRBD1	many	TRBV11-2	TRBJ2-7	TGTGCCAGCAGCTCTTCATGGGACAGTTCCTACGAGCAGTACTTC	CASSSSWDSSYEQYF
.	.	TRBV18	TRBJ2-7	TGTGCCAGCTCACCACGCCTAGGTGACACGACCTACGAGCAGTACTTC	CASSPRLGDTTYEQYF
TRBD2	.	TRBV12-3/TRBV12-4	TRBJ2-7	TGTGCCAGCAGCCCATACGGGCCCGGACTAGCGGGAGTTAACGAGCAGTACTTC	CASSPYGPGLAGVNEQYF
.	many	TRBV12-3/TRBV12-4	TRBJ2-3	TGTGCCAGCAGTTTCGACTCCACAGATACGCAGTATTTT	CASSFDSTDTQYF
.	few	TRBV5-1	TRBJ2-7	TGCGCCAGCAGCTCAGAGCCAGGACCAAGCTACGAGCAGTACTTC	CASSSEPGPSYEQYF
TRBD2	.	TRBV3-1	TRBJ2-1	TGTGCCAGCAGCCAAGGACCTAGCGGGAGTGACAACAATGAGCAGTTCTTC	CASSQGPSGSDNNEQFF
TRBD1	few	TRBV29-1	TRBJ2-1	TGCAGCGTCGGACAGGGGACACCAAATGAGCAGTTCTTC	CSVGQGTPNEQFF
TRBD2	.	TRBV6-5	TRBJ2-7	TGTGCCAGCAGTTCGGGACTAGCGGGAAAGTACGAGCAGTACTTC	CASSSGLAGKYEQYF
TRBD2	many	TRBV20-1	TRBJ2-3	TGCAGTGCTAGAGATCCATGGGCTAGCGGGAGTATAGATACGCAGTATTTT	CSARDPWASGSIDTQYF
.	.	TRBV2	TRBJ1-1	TGTGCCAGCAGTGGGTCTGAGGACCTTGAAGCTTTCTTT	CASSGSEDLEAFF
TRBD2	.	TRBV20-1	TRBJ2-3	TGCAGTGCTACGGCGGGACTAGCGGGGAGTTTCGGCGATACGCAGTATTTT	CSATAGLAGSFGDTQYF
.	many	TRBV7-2	TRBJ2-3	TGTGCCAGCAGCTTAGTGTTTCCGGATACGCAGTATTTT	CASSLVFPDTQYF
.	few	TRBV5-1	TRBJ2-7	TGCGCCAGCAGCTTGGGGGGCCCGAGGGAGCAGTACTTC	CASSLGGPREQYF
TRBD1	.	TRBV7-9	TRBJ1-1	TGTGCCAGCAGCTTTACCACAGGGGGCATCACTGAAGCTTTCTTT	CASSFTTGGITEAFF
.	few	TRBV30	TRBJ2-1	TGTGCCTGGAGGCCCCGTGGGGGGTATAACAATGAGCAGTTCTTC	CAWRPRGGYNNEQFF
.	.	TRBV21-1	TRBJ2-1	TGTGCCAGCAGCAACATAGCGGGAGGGATCTACAATGAGCAGTTCTTC	CASSNIAGGIYNEQFF
.	few	TRBV6-1	TRBJ2-3	TGTGCCACCCTAGATTCAGGGGGGCCAACAGATACGCAGTATTTT	CATLDSGGPTDTQYF